The 18 T cell receptor beta chains below were found in one sample sequenced in a study of blood T cell repertoires in COVID-19. Measured with immunoSEQ multiplex PCR; TCRdb has only the in-frame clones, and not every one. Of roughly 170,000 clones in the sample, roughly 80% are singletons; the top ten hold about 12%. Material for sequencing was PBMCs or T cells enriched from blood (not recorded which). The receptors were gathered from a man aged 50 to 60 who had recovered from COVID-19.

The chain links TRBV6-5 to TRBJ1-4, with TRBD1 matching over 7 bases. Looked up from germline, CDR1 is MNHEY and CDR2 is SVGAGI. The CDR3 runs 15 residues. J lost 8 bases, V lost 0 bases, and 6 bases had no gene match. CDR3 nucleotides: TGTGCCAGCAGTTACTCGTATAAGGACAGGGAAAAACTGTTTTTT. Protein product: CASSYSYKDREKLFF.

The chain couples TRBV27 to TRBJ2-1, with 7 bases matching TRBD2. J was trimmed by 9 bases and V by 2 bases; bases with no gene match: 1. CDR1 is MNHEY and CDR2 is SMNVEV in the germline V gene (reference sequence). The CDR3 is 12 amino acids. As DNA, the CDR3 is TGTGCCAGCAGTTTAAGCGGGGTTGAGCAGTTCTTC. Translating it yields CASSLSGVEQFF.

This chain uses TRBV30 with TRBJ2-7; unclear D gene. The V end was cut by 1 base, the J end by 3 bases, with 13 bases between. This CDR3 region has 14 residues. Germline loops: CDR1 GTSNPN, CDR2 SVGIG (reference sequence). This CDR3 is CAWSDGGEIYEQYF. In DNA form, the CDR3 reads TGTGCCTGGAGTGATGGCGGTGAGATCTACGAGCAGTACTTC.

The rearrangement links TRBV5-1 to TRBJ2-7; D possibly corresponds to TRBD2 (7 bases). Germline V gene data show CDR1 as SGHRS and CDR2 as YFSETQ. V was pared by 4 bases and J by 0 bases, with 11 bases between. CDR3 length: 14 residues. DNA for the CDR3: TGCGCCAGCAGCGCCGGGGGGCTCTCCTACGAGCAGTACTTC. Its translation is CASSAGGLSYEQYF. Based on the CDR3 plus reference TRBV5-1 and TRBJ2-7, the full variable domain is KAGVTQTPRYLIKTRGQQVTLSCSPISGHRSVSWYQQTPGQGLQFLFEYFSETQRNKGNFPGRFSGRQFSNSRSEMNVSTLELGDSALYLCASSAGGLSYEQYFGPGTRLTVT.

This clone was seen once. This chain connects TRBV6-5 to TRBJ2-5; 7 nucleotides agree with TRBD1. The CDR3 spans 13 residues. Per germline, CDR1 MNHEY and CDR2 SVGAGI. The J segment lost 2 bases and the V segment lost 6 bases, leaving 3 bases of the junction unmatched. The CDR3 reads CASRGTAQETQYF. The CDR3, as DNA: TGTGCCAGCAGGGGGACAGCTCAAGAGACCCAGTACTTC.

The chain has TRBV5-1 and TRBJ1-5; 7 bases agree with TRBD1. V shed 1 base, J shed 2 bases, and the junction held 6 bases outside the gene matches. From germline, CDR1 is SGHRS and CDR2 YFSETQ. CDR3 length: 16 amino acids. CDR3 in amino acids: CASSLTGDSGNQPQHF. The CDR3 DNA is TGCGCCAGCAGCTTGACAGGGGATAGTGGCAATCAGCCCCAGCATTTT.

The J gene is TRBJ1-3, the V gene TRBV10-3; D is possibly TRBD1 (5 bases). CDR3 length: 14 residues. Trimming took 8 bases from V and 0 from J, leaving 11 bases between them. Germline lookup yields CDR1 ENHRY and CDR2 SYGVKD. CDR3 bases: TGTGCCATCGGGACGGGGGGCTCTGGAAACACCATATATTTT. Its translation is CAIGTGGSGNTIYF.

This rearrangement joins TRBV5-4 to TRBJ2-1; the D gene is possibly TRBD2 (6 bases). V was shortened by 1 base and J by 2 bases, with 10 bases between the two germline ends. Germline CDR1 reads SGHNT; CDR2 reads YYREEE (reference sequence). The CDR3 is 15 amino acids. In DNA form, the CDR3 reads TGTGCCAGCAGCTTGCAACGGGAGACCTACAATGAGCAGTTCTTC. This codes for CASSLQRETYNEQFF.

The V gene is TRBV9, the J gene TRBJ2-3; TRBD1 agrees at 10 bases. With 3 bases clipped from V and 2 bases from J, the junction kept 6 bases outside the gene matches. This CDR3 spans 16 amino acids. The V gene's germline CDR1 is SGDLS and CDR2 YYNGEE. This CDR3 is CASSGRTGGFTDTQYF. The CDR3 DNA reads TGTGCCAGCAGCGGCCGGACAGGGGGTTTCACAGATACGCAGTATTTT. Variable domain in full (rest from reference TRBV9 and TRBJ2-3): DSGVTQTPKHLITATGQRVTLRCSPRSGDLSVYWYQQSLDQGLQFLIQYYNGEERAKGNILERFSAQQFPDLHSELNLSSLELGDSALYFCASSGRTGGFTDTQYFGPGTRLTVL.

The chain uses TRBV7-8 and TRBJ2-6, with 12 positions matching TRBD2. Germline V gives CDR1 SGHVS, CDR2 FQNEAQ. V lost 3 bases, J lost 2 bases, and 2 bases stayed unmatched. This CDR3 is 17 amino acids long. As DNA, the CDR3 is TGTGCCAGCAGCTTTCTAGCGGGGGGGCCTGGGGCCAACGTCCTGACTTTC. This gives the protein CASSFLAGGPGANVLTF.

The chain joins TRBV3-1 (or the pseudogene TRBV3-2) to TRBJ2-7; TRBD1 agrees at 7 bases. CDR3 length: 14 residues. Germline assignment: CDR1 LGHDT and CDR2 YNNKEL (reference sequence). Losses at the gene ends were 1 base for V and 4 bases for J; bases not matched to a gene: 4. The DNA for the CDR3 is TGTGCCAGCAGCCAAGGGACAGGAAGATACGAGCAGTACTTC. It translates to CASSQGTGRYEQYF.

The chain joins TRBV28 to TRBJ1-3, with D hard to call. The CDR3 covers 15 residues. Trimming removed 7 bases from V and 0 bases from J, with 13 bases in between. Germline V gives CDR1 MDHEN, CDR2 SYDVKM. The CDR3 here is CASTPPRSSGNTIYF. CDR3 bases: TGTGCCAGCACCCCCCCGAGAAGCTCTGGAAACACCATATATTTT.

The chain joins TRBV5-1 to TRBJ1-1, with D perhaps TRBD1 (6 bases). CDR1 SGHRS and CDR2 YFSETQ come from the germline V gene. Trimming removed 3 bases at V and 3 bases at J, with 9 bases between. This CDR3 comprises 13 residues. The CDR3 coding sequence is TGCGCCAGCAGCTCGGGACAACACACTGAAGCTTTCTTT. Its protein is CASSSGQHTEAFF.

V usage is TRBV11-1 and J usage is TRBJ1-2; TRBD1 agrees at 7 bases. Germline trimming cut 4 bases from V and 8 bases from J; bases unmatched to any gene: 7. The CDR3 runs to 13 residues. Per germline, CDR1 SGHAT and CDR2 FQDESV (reference sequence). The CDR3 DNA sequence: TGTGCCAGCAGCTCTGACAGGGCAAGCGGCTACACCTTC. This gives the protein CASSSDRASGYTF.

This clone was observed many times. The chain combines TRBV4-1 with TRBJ1-3, with TRBD1 as a possible D gene (6 bases). The V end was cut by 6 bases, the J end by 0 bases, with 12 bases between. This CDR3 region has 15 residues. Germline loops: CDR1 MGHRA, CDR2 YSYEKL. The CDR3, as DNA: TGCGCCAGCAGGAACCAGGGGAGCTCTGGAAACACCATATATTTT. It specifies CASRNQGSSGNTIYF.

The chain uses TRBV7-8 and TRBJ2-7; TRBD1 matches 8 bases. CDR3 length equals 15 residues. The germline V gene has CDR1 SGHVS and CDR2 FQNEAQ. Trimming took 1 base from V and 2 from J; bases not matched to a gene: 4. CDR3 DNA: TGTGCCAGCAGCTTAGAGGGACAGGCCCCCTACGAGCAGTACTTC. Translation gives CASSLEGQAPYEQYF.

The CDR3 loop is CASSPPAGLENSNQPQHF. The CDR3 DNA reads as TGTGCCAGCAGCCCCCCGGCAGGGTTGGAGAATAGCAATCAGCCCCAGCATTTT. J is TRBJ1-5 and V is TRBV7-9, with a tentative D call TRBD1 (5 bases). Germline V gives CDR1 SEHNR, CDR2 FQNEAQ (reference sequence). The CDR3 length is 18 residues. V was cut by 5 bases and J by 0 bases, with 20 bases left in between.

This chain links TRBV29-1 with TRBJ2-3; D not resolved. The V end was cut by 4 bases, the J end by 4 bases, with 15 bases between. The CDR3 contains 14 residues. Germline loops: CDR1 SQVTM, CDR2 ANQGSEA. The CDR3 reads CSVARRLESDTQYF. The CDR3 DNA reads TGCAGCGTTGCGCGCCGCCTGGAGTCAGATACGCAGTATTTT.